This TCR beta chain emerged from a study of radiation and T cells in renal cell carcinoma. Overall study findings and caveats: Without pretreatment biopsies, baseline tumor clonotype presence was undetermined. In blood, top tumor clones expanded by 2 weeks, shrinking by 4.

In regard to this clone: No antigen is known for it.

Profiled with immunoSEQ multiplex PCR; TCRdb holds only in-frame clones, not every one. The sample lists around 170,000 clones, roughly 90% seen once, with approximately 10% in the top ten. Time point given: blood 4 weeks post-SBRT, at nephrectomy. Treatment meaning: 15 Gy SBRT to primary tumor, nephrectomy 4 weeks later. Nephrectomy followed 15 Gy stereotactic body radiation by 4 weeks. This renal cell carcinoma was of the clear cell type. Specimen: blood, collected from a patient whose treatment included radiotherapy and nephrectomy. This clonotype was obtained from a woman aged 50 to 65 with renal cell carcinoma.

The CDR3 region is CASSEWDRAVHGYTF. The CDR3 DNA is TGTGCCAGCAGTGAATGGGACAGGGCGGTTCATGGCTACACCTTC. This chain connects TRBV25-1 to TRBJ1-2; TRBD1 aligns across 9 bases. The CDR3 loop spans 15 amino acids. After removal of 1 base from V and 6 bases from J, the junction contained 6 bases not matched to a gene. CDR1 and CDR2 from the germline V gene are MGHDK and SYGVNS.